Included here is one TCR beta chain sequence, with context. Its specificity is not known. The data were taken from a study of cytomegalovirus exposure and HLA in healthy donors. Overall study results and limits: Follow-up analysis found HLA locus-dependent TCR association rates, highest for DRB1 and lowest for HLA-C. As was reported, the HLA-A and HLA-B alleles of most subjects were accurately predicted from TCR beta sequences.

PCR employed 60 Vbeta and 13 Jbeta primers. TCRdb's copy holds only in-frame clones and misses some; the assay was immunoSEQ multiplex PCR. This sample carries about 140,000 clones, with 2% to 2.5% going to the ten biggest clones. The clonotype comes from a woman aged 18-29 years in good health and CMV-seronegative. Material: PBMCs.

This CDR3 is CASSWGGQVGTEAFF. CDR3 coding DNA: TGCGCCAGCAGCTGGGGGGGCCAGGTGGGCACTGAAGCTTTCTTT. The J gene is TRBJ1-1, the V gene TRBV5-1, with D perhaps TRBD1 (6 bases). The germline V and J ends were trimmed by 3 bases and 4 bases, with 16 bases remaining between them. This CDR3 is built from 15 residues. The germline CDR1 and CDR2 sequences are SGHRS and YFSETQ.